This TCR beta chain was profiled in a study of vaccination and CD4 T cells after COVID-19. For the study at large: The stimulus for the cells was overlapping spike peptides derived from SARS-CoV-2, HCoV-NL63, HCoV-OC43 and HCoV-229E. For control cultures, the treatment was a CEFX pool, an HIV-1 Nef pool, or no peptide. Study results and caveats: Rising from about 20 to 38, the median of SARS-CoV-2-reactive clonotypes did not change significantly.

This clonotype has only a few counts. Its antigen is not identified. Scientists ran DNA taken from cultured CD4+ T cells through the Oncomine TCR Beta short-read assay for sequencing. One entry per CDR3 protein, called by TCRdb with MiXCR from the PCR reads. The table lists 20,000 to 25,000 distinct CDR3 sequences, about 35% of them singletons. V shed 0 bases, J shed 0 bases, and the junction held 8 bases outside the gene matches. Germline CDR1 and CDR2: DFQATT and SNEGSKA (reference sequence). The CDR3 is 20 amino acids. Sample time point: late sampling 161 to 241 days after vaccination in a few convalescent patients. Indicated treatment: roughly 11-day PBMC culture with coronavirus spike peptide pools or control peptides (ViraFEST assay).

This chain connects TRBV20-1 to TRBJ2-1; 16 bases are a match to TRBD2. This TCR was sampled from a human donor who had recovered from COVID-19. The material was CD4+ T cells from blood, cultured in vitro, obtained about 7 months after SARS-CoV-2 vaccination. The CDR3 sequence is CSARDPLGLAGGPSYNEQFF. In DNA form, the CDR3 reads TGCAGTGCTAGAGATCCCCTGGGACTAGCGGGAGGGCCCTCCTACAATGAGCAGTTCTTC.